This T cell receptor beta chain was retrieved from a study of T cell repertoires in cytomegalovirus infection. Across the whole study: Both CMV infection and a matching HLA type were indicated by public TCR beta signatures.

CDR3 length equals 17 residues. CDR1 and CDR2 (germline): SNHLY, FYNNEI. The V and J ends lost 2 bases and 0 bases respectively, with 16 bases between them. This clonotype has ten or more counts. Its antigen is unidentified. TCRdb itself ran the reads through MiXCR, one entry per CDR3 protein. The sample holds a few hundred thousand distinct CDR3 sequences; about 17% are singletons and the top ten take approximately 44%. Findings and caveats of the study: Summed frequency of shared TCR beta families picked out CMV carriers who also had the relevant HLA. The ex vivo response was dominated by HLA-C-restricted CMV-specific TCR beta clonotypes.

What was sequenced was CD8+ T cells from PBMCs. This TCR derives from a human donor in good health (CMV status not recorded). Some clones in this sample may be carry-over from other donors' samples. The chain couples TRBV2 to TRBJ2-5, with a weak D call TRBD1 (7 bases). The DNA of the CDR3 is TGTGCCAGCAGTGAAAGTGGAGGGACAGAATACCAAGAGACCCAGTACTTC. As protein: CASSESGGTEYQETQYF.